The subject of this entry is one T cell receptor beta chain. What it binds is unknown. PCR primers comprised 60 Vbeta and 13 Jbeta primers. Study processing details: Later work found 65 million to 85 million unique TCR beta chains, with roughly 11 million shared. Measured with immunoSEQ multiplex PCR; TCRdb has only the in-frame clones, and not every one. V, J and clone size are taken as reported in that table, and D and trimming were inferred from the DNA itself. Of 150,000 to 200,000 clones in the sample, 75% to 85% are singletons; the top ten hold 0.65%. The CDR3 consists of 16 residues. With 3 bases clipped from V and 4 bases from J, the junction kept 7 bases outside the gene matches. In germline, CDR1 is SGDLS, CDR2 YYNGEE. The entry originates in a study of cytomegalovirus exposure and HLA in healthy donors. Study conclusions and caveats: For most TCR beta V segments, an earlier analysis put the productive rate at about 87% or about 30% of the time.

The rearrangement joins TRBV9 to TRBJ2-3; 11 nucleotides agree with TRBD2. Sequencing was done on a sample of PBMCs. This clonotype originated in a boy aged 5-17 years in good health and CMV-seronegative. CDR3 nucleotides: TGTGCCAGCAGCGGAGCTAGCGGGAGGACAGCAGATACGCAGTATTTT. As protein: CASSGASGRTADTQYF.